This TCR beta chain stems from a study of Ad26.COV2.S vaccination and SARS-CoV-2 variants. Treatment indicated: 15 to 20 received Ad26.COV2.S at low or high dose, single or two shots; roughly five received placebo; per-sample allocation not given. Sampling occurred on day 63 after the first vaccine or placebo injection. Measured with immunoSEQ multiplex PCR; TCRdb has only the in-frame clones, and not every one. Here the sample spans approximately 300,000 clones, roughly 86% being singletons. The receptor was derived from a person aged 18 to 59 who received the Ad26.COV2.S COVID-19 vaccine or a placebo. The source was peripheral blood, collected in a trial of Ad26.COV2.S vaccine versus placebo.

The CDR3 loop reads CASSPPLNAPGAYEQYF. The CDR3 bases are TGTGCCAGCAGCCCCCCATTGAACGCGCCGGGGGCATACGAGCAGTACTTC. The gene calls are TRBV4-2 and TRBJ2-7; D tentatively fits TRBD1 or TRBD2 (6 bases each). The germline gives CDR1 LGHNA, CDR2 YNFKEQ. V lost 4 bases to trimming and J lost 4 bases, with 23 bases between them. The CDR3 is 17 residues long.